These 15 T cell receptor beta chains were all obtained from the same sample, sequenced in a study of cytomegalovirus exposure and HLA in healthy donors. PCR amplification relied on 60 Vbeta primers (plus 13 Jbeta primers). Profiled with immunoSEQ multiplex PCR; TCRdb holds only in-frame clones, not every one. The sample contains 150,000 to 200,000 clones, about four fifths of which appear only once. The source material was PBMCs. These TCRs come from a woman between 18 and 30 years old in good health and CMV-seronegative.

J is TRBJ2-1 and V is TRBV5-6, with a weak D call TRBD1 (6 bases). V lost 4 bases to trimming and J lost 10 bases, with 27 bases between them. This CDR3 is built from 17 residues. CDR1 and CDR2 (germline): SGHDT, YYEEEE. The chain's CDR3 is CASSHQRRRGEGMEQFF. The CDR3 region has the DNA TGTGCCAGCAGCCACCAAAGACGCAGGGGTGAAGGCATGGAGCAGTTCTTC.

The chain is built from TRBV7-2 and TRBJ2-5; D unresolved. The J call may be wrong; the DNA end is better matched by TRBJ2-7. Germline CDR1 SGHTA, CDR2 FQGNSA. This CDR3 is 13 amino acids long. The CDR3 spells CASSLYLGYEQYF. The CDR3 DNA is TGTGCCAGCAGCCTGTATCTAGGCTACGAGCAGTACTTC.

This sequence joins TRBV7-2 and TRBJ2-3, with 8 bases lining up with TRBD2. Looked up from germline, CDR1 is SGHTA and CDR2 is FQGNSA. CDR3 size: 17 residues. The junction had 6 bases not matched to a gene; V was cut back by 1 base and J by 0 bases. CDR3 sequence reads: CASSLVLAVSSTDTQYF. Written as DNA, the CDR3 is TGTGCCAGCAGCTTAGTACTAGCGGTATCTAGCACAGATACGCAGTATTTT.

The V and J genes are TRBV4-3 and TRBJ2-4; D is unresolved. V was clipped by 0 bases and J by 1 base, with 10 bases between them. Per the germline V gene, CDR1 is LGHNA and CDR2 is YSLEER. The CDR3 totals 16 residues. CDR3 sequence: CASSQDRRLAKNIQYF. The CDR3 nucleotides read TGCGCCAGCAGCCAAGATCGCAGGCTGGCCAAAAACATTCAGTACTTC.

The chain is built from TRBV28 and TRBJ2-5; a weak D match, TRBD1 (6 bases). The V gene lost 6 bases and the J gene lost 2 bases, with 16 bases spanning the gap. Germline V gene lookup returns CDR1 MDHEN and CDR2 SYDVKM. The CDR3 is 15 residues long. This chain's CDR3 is CASSPRGKGQETQYF. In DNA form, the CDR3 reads TGTGCCAGCAGCCCGAGGGGGAAGGGGCAAGAGACCCAGTACTTC.

The DNA for the CDR3 is TGTGCCAGCTCTCCAGCTCGGGACTCATACAATGAGCAGTTCTTC. Translation gives CASSPARDSYNEQFF. The gene calls are TRBV18 and TRBJ2-1; a weak D match, TRBD2 (6 bases). The CDR3 has 15 amino acids. CDR1 KGHSH and CDR2 LQKENI come from the germline V gene. V lost 6 bases to trimming and J lost 4 bases, with 16 bases between them.

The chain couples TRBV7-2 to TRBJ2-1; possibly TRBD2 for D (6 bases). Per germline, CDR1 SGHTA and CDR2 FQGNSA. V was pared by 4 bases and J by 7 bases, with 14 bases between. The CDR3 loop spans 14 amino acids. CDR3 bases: TGTGCCAGCAGCTCCCAGGGAGGTACTAATGAGCAGTTCTTC. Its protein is CASSSQGGTNEQFF.

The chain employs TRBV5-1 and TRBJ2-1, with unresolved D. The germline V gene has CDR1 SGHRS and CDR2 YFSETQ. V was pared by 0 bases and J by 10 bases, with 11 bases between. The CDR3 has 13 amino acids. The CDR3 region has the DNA TGCGCCAGCAGCTTGGCCGCGGATAACGAGCAGTTCTTC. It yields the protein CASSLAADNEQFF.

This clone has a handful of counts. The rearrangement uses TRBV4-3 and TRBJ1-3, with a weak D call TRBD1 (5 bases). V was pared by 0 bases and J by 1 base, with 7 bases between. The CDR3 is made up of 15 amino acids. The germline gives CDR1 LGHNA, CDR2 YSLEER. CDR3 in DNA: TGCGCCAGCAGCCAAGACCGACAGTCTGGAAACACCATATATTTT. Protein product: CASSQDRQSGNTIYF.

CDR3 in amino acids: CASSLLAGNEQFF. The CDR3 bases are TGTGCCAGCAGTTTACTAGCGGGCAATGAGCAGTTCTTC. This rearrangement joins TRBV6-5 to TRBJ2-1; 9 bases fit TRBD2. Germline-derived CDR1 and CDR2 are MNHEY and SVGAGI. Unmatched junction bases numbered 1, after V lost 4 bases and J lost 6 bases. There are 13 residues in the CDR3.

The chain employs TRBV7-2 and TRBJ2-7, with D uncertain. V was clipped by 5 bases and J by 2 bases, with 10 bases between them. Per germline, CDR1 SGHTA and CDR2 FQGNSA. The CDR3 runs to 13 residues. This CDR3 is CASSPYITYEQYF. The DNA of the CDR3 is TGTGCCAGCAGCCCCTATATCACCTACGAGCAGTACTTC.

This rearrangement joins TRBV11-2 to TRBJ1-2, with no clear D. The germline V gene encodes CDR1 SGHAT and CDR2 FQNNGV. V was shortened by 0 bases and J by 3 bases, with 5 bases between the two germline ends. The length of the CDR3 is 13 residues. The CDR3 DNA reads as TGTGCCAGCAGCTTAGACGGGTACTATGGCTACACCTTC. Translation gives CASSLDGYYGYTF. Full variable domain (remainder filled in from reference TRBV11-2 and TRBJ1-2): EAGVAQSPRYKIIEKRQSVAFWCNPISGHATLYWYQQILGQGPKLLIQFQNNGVVDDSQLPKDRFSAERLKGVDSTLKIQPAKLEDSAVYLCASSLDGYYGYTFGSGTRLTVV.

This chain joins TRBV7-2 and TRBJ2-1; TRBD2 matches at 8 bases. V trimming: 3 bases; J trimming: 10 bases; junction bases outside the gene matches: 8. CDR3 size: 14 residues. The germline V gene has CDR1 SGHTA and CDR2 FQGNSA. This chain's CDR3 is CASSFGGRIEEQFF. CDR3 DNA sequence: TGTGCCAGCAGCTTTGGCGGGAGGATCGAAGAGCAGTTCTTC. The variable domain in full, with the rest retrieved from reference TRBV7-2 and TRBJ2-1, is GAGVSQSPSNKVTEKGKDVELRCDPISGHTALYWYRQSLGQGLEFLIYFQGNSAPDKSGLPSDRFSAERTGGSVSTLTIQRTQQEDSAVYLCASSFGGRIEEQFFGPGTRLTVL.

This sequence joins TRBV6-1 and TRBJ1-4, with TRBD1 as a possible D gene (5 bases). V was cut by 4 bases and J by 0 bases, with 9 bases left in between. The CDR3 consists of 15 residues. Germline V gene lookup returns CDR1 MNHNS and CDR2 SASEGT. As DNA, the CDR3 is TGTGCCAGCAGTGGGGCGGGGGCAACTAATGAAAAACTGTTTTTT. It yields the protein CASSGAGATNEKLFF.

CDR3 sequence: CAGGPGQSNEKLFF. The CDR3 nucleotides read TGTGCCGGCGGACCGGGACAGTCTAATGAAAAACTGTTTTTT. V usage is TRBV28 and J usage is TRBJ1-4, with 7 bases identical to TRBD1. With V trimmed by 11 bases and J by 3 bases, 9 bases remained unmatched. CDR1 MDHEN and CDR2 SYDVKM come from the germline V gene. This CDR3 region has 14 residues.